This T cell receptor beta chain came from a study of T cell responses to AZD1222 COVID-19 vaccine. Findings and limits, study-wide: Repertoire sampling occurred only after the peak T cell response. When two AZD1222 doses had been given, Spike-specific TCR breadth and depth rose.

TCRdb keeps only in-frame clones here, not all; method: immunoSEQ multiplex PCR. The top ten hold approximately 1.5% of the sample, which has 200,000 to 250,000 clones, around 94% seen once. The CDR3 covers 12 residues. CDR1 is SGHAT, CDR2 FQDESV, per germline (reference sequence). Trimming shortened V by 5 bases and J by 8 bases, and 11 bases separated the two germline ends. With regard to this clone: Its antigen remains unknown.

Specimen: peripheral blood, collected 28 days after the second dose of the MenACWY control vaccine. The clonotype comes from an adult who received the MenACWY meningococcal vaccine as a control. The genes are TRBV11-1 and TRBJ2-3; tentatively, D is TRBD2 (6 bases). The CDR3 nucleotides are TGTGCCAGCAGCGTCTCGCGGGGTACGCAGTATTTT. Amino acids: CASSVSRGTQYF.